These 27 T cell receptor beta chains were sequenced from one sample in a study of blood T cell repertoires in COVID-19. Using immunoSEQ multiplex PCR, the repertoire was profiled, and TCRdb retains in-frame clones only, with some absent. The table shows just over 300,000 clones, with 75% to 90% occurring only once. Sample: PBMCs or T cells enriched from blood (not recorded which). These TCRs come from a man aged 25-45 years who had recovered from COVID-19.

This chain links TRBV10-3 with TRBJ2-7, with a weak D call TRBD2 (6 bases). The CDR3 is 13 amino acids. Trimming removed 0 bases from V and 3 bases from J, with 6 bases in between. Germline-derived CDR1 and CDR2 are ENHRY and SYGVKD. As DNA, the CDR3 is TGTGCCATCAGTGAGTCGGGGGGCTACGAGCAGTACTTC. Its protein is CAISESGGYEQYF.

This sequence joins TRBV4-1 and TRBJ1-2, with TRBD1 matching 10 bases. With 3 bases clipped from V and 5 bases from J, the junction kept 9 bases outside the gene matches. CDR1 and CDR2 (germline): MGHRA, YSYEKL. CDR3 size: 16 residues. CDR3 nucleotide sequence: TGCGCCAGCAGCCAGGCCGCCGGGACAGGGGTGTATGGCTACACCTTC. It encodes CASSQAAGTGVYGYTF.

The chain joins TRBV3-1 (or the pseudogene TRBV3-2) to TRBJ1-2; maybe TRBD1 (5 bases). V gave up 5 bases and J gave up 9 bases, with 22 bases separating them. The CDR3 loop spans 15 amino acids. Germline V gives CDR1 LGHDT, CDR2 YNNKEL (reference sequence). In nucleotides, the CDR3 is TGTGCCAGCAGCGATGCCGCCAGGGTTCTTTCTAGCTACACCTTC. As protein: CASSDAARVLSSYTF.

This chain uses TRBV5-4 with TRBJ2-3, with D uncertain. Trimming stripped 2 bases from V and 2 bases from J, with 15 bases between. The CDR3 covers 16 residues. Germline V lookup: CDR1 SGHNT, CDR2 YYREEE (reference sequence). The CDR3 protein is CASSFLAPLITDTQYF. CDR3 coding DNA: TGTGCCAGCAGCTTTCTGGCACCCTTAATCACAGATACGCAGTATTTT.

This clone has just a few counts. The V gene is TRBV5-4, the J gene TRBJ2-3, with 14 positions matching TRBD2. Trimming cost V 1 base and J 0 bases; bases outside gene matches: 7. CDR3 length: 19 amino acids. The germline CDR1 and CDR2 sequences are SGHNT and YYREEE (reference sequence). The CDR3 here is CASSLRTSGGPTSTDTQYF. Written as DNA, the CDR3 is TGTGCCAGCAGCTTGCGGACTAGCGGGGGGCCCACGAGCACAGATACGCAGTATTTT.

The rearrangement uses TRBV7-9 and TRBJ1-2, with D perhaps TRBD1 (6 bases). The CDR3 covers 13 residues. V shed 2 bases and J shed 5 bases, with 9 bases lying between them. Germline CDR1 SEHNR, CDR2 FQNEAQ (reference sequence). The chain's CDR3 is CASSLSGTYGYTF. The CDR3 DNA is TGTGCCAGCAGCTTATCAGGGACATATGGCTACACCTTC.

There are a few counts of this clone. The CDR3 DNA follows: TGTGCCAGCAGCCACCCGTATCGACAGGGTCAAAACTATGGCTACACCTTC. Protein product: CASSHPYRQGQNYGYTF. V usage is TRBV4-2 and J usage is TRBJ1-2; 7 positions agree with TRBD1. CDR1 and CDR2 from the germline V gene are LGHNA and YNFKEQ. V shed 3 bases, J shed 2 bases, and the junction held 12 bases outside the gene matches. CDR3 size: 17 residues.

The chain is built from TRBV5-1 and TRBJ2-4; D might be TRBD2 (7 bases). V was trimmed by 0 bases and J by 1 base, leaving 14 bases between them. CDR1 is SGHRS and CDR2 is YFSETQ in the germline V gene. The CDR3 length is 17 residues. CDR3 in DNA: TGCGCCAGCAGCTTGGCTGGGGGGGCGCCGGCCAAAAACATTCAGTACTTC. It yields the protein CASSLAGGAPAKNIQYF. Drawing the rest from reference TRBV5-1 and TRBJ2-4, the complete variable domain is KAGVTQTPRYLIKTRGQQVTLSCSPISGHRSVSWYQQTPGQGLQFLFEYFSETQRNKGNFPGRFSGRQFSNSRSEMNVSTLELGDSALYLCASSLAGGAPAKNIQYFGAGTRLSVL.

At least ten counts were recorded for this clone. The V and J genes are TRBV7-2 and TRBJ2-7, with D tentatively TRBD2 (6 bases). CDR3 length: 14 residues. V dropped 6 bases and J dropped 3 bases, with 15 bases sitting between them. Germline lookup yields CDR1 SGHTA and CDR2 FQGNSA. Written as DNA, the CDR3 is TGTGCCAGCAGTTCCAGGGACTTGCTCTACGAGCAGTACTTC. It codes for CASSSRDLLYEQYF.

The chain is built from TRBV10-3 and TRBJ1-1; TRBD1 agrees at 9 bases. This CDR3 is built from 18 residues. V was pared by 4 bases and J by 2 bases, with 14 bases of the junction left unmatched. Germline values: CDR1 ENHRY, CDR2 SYGVKD. CDR3 sequence (DNA): TGTGCCATCAGTGCCGGGACAGGGCCTAAGCCCGCAAACACTGAAGCTTTCTTT. This gives the protein CAISAGTGPKPANTEAFF.

This chain uses TRBV5-1 with TRBJ1-1; D gene uncertain. The CDR3 spans 14 residues. CDR1 SGHRS and CDR2 YFSETQ come from the germline V gene. V lost 1 base, J lost 2 bases, and 9 bases lay in between. For the CDR3, the DNA is TGCGCCAGCAGCTTGATGCCGGGAAACACTGAAGCTTTCTTT. Translating it yields CASSLMPGNTEAFF.

The count of this clone is one. The chain joins TRBV9 to TRBJ2-7; TRBD1 agrees at 7 bases. The CDR3 is 15 residues long. CDR1 is SGDLS and CDR2 is YYNGEE in the germline V gene. With 5 bases clipped from V and 0 bases from J, the junction kept 8 bases outside the gene matches. Written as DNA, the CDR3 is TGTGCCAGCAGTTCCGGGACAGTAAGCTCCTACGAGCAGTACTTC. It yields the protein CASSSGTVSSYEQYF.

The chain recombines TRBV6-5 with TRBJ1-1, with TRBD1 as a possible D gene (6 bases). V lost 9 bases and J lost 5, with 13 bases in between. Germline V gene data show CDR1 as MNHEY and CDR2 as SVGAGI. The CDR3 contains 12 residues. As DNA, the CDR3 is TGTGCCAGTCACAGGGTGGTTACTGAAGCTTTCTTT. Amino acid sequence: CASHRVVTEAFF.

The chain employs TRBV11-2 and TRBJ1-2; D gene uncertain. This CDR3 has 15 residues. The V gene lost 2 bases and the J gene lost 0 bases, with 10 bases spanning the gap. Per germline, CDR1 SGHAT and CDR2 FQNNGV. The CDR3 DNA is TGTGCCAGCAGCTTACGTCCAGTACCTAACTATGGCTACACCTTC. It specifies CASSLRPVPNYGYTF.

This chain's CDR3 is CASSLGKARETQYF. The CDR3 DNA reads TGCGCCAGCAGCTTGGGGAAAGCGAGGGAGACCCAGTACTTC. The chain is built from TRBV5-1 and TRBJ2-5; D is undetermined. The V and J ends lost 0 bases and 5 bases respectively, with 11 bases between them. The V gene's germline CDR1 is SGHRS and CDR2 YFSETQ. The CDR3 loop spans 14 amino acids.

The genes are TRBV5-1 and TRBJ1-3; 7 bases agree with TRBD1. Germline trimming cut 0 bases from V and 0 bases from J; bases unmatched to any gene: 12. This CDR3 has 19 amino acids. Germline CDR1 SGHRS, CDR2 YFSETQ. DNA for the CDR3: TGCGCCAGCAGCTTGGCCTTGTCTGGACAGGCCTACTCTGGAAACACCATATATTTT. This translates into CASSLALSGQAYSGNTIYF.

The V call is TRBV15, the J call TRBJ2-1, with D possibly TRBD2 on 7 matching bases. V lost 11 bases and J 5 bases, leaving 16 bases between the germline ends. Germline V gene sequence: CDR1 LNHNV, CDR2 YYDKDF (reference sequence). CDR3 size: 13 residues. In DNA form, the CDR3 reads TGTGCCCCCTTAAGGGGGGGCCACAATGAGCAGTTCTTC. As protein: CAPLRGGHNEQFF.

The chain combines TRBV6-2 or TRBV6-3 with TRBJ1-5; 8 bases align to TRBD1. The CDR3 is 16 residues long. V trimming: 4 bases; J trimming: 0 bases; junction bases outside the gene matches: 5. Germline V gene data show CDR1 as MNHEY and CDR2 as SVGEGT. The CDR3 sequence: CASSSRQGLSNQPQHF. The CDR3 DNA reads as TGTGCCAGCAGTTCCCGACAGGGGCTTAGCAATCAGCCCCAGCATTTT.

This chain joins TRBV5-1 and TRBJ1-2; perhaps TRBD1 as D (6 bases). Germline V lookup: CDR1 SGHRS, CDR2 YFSETQ. With 4 bases removed from V and 6 bases from J, the gap between germline ends came to 19 bases. The CDR3 is 15 residues long. The CDR3 protein is CASSQNPGARDGYTF. The CDR3 DNA sequence: TGCGCCAGCAGCCAAAATCCAGGGGCCAGAGATGGCTACACCTTC.

Points on this clone: Other DNA sequences of this sample code for an identical CDR3. The CDR3 DNA sequence: TGTGCCAGCAGTCGTACCGGGGAGCTGTTTTTT. Its protein product is CASSRTGELFF. The gene calls are TRBV7-9 and TRBJ2-2; D not resolved. The V end was cut by 6 bases, the J end by 5 bases, with 4 bases between. Germline loops: CDR1 SEHNR, CDR2 FQNEAQ (reference sequence). The CDR3 runs 11 residues.

This rearrangement joins TRBV7-8 to TRBJ2-7; D gene ambiguous. CDR3 length: 12 residues. Trimming cost V 1 base and J 5 bases, with 6 bases left between them. Looked up from germline, CDR1 is SGHVS and CDR2 is FQNEAQ. In DNA, the CDR3 is TGTGCCAGCAGCTTAGATGGGCACGAGCAGTACTTC. This sequence encodes CASSLDGHEQYF.

J is TRBJ1-2 and V is TRBV19; the D gene is possibly TRBD1 (6 bases). Trimming stripped 3 bases from V and 7 bases from J, with 15 bases between. The length of the CDR3 is 14 residues. Germline V CDR1 and CDR2: LNHDA, SQIVND (reference sequence). CDR3 DNA sequence: TGTGCCAGTAGTATGACAGGTGACTCTGGTGGCTACACCTTC. Protein product: CASSMTGDSGGYTF. Combining the CDR3 with reference TRBV19 and TRBJ1-2 gives the whole variable domain DGGITQSPKYLFRKEGQNVTLSCEQNLNHDAMYWYRQDPGQGLRLIYYSQIVNDFQKGDIAEGYSVSREKKESFPLTVTSAQKNPTAFYLCASSMTGDSGGYTFGSGTRLTVV.

This clone has just one count. The chain carries TRBV30 and TRBJ1-2, with 8 bases matching TRBD1. The V segment lost 0 bases and the J segment 5 bases; nucleotides outside the gene matches: 8. CDR3 size: 15 residues. Germline assignment: CDR1 GTSNPN and CDR2 SVGIG (reference sequence). This CDR3 reads CAWSVRQGARYGYTF. CDR3 DNA sequence: TGTGCCTGGAGTGTACGGCAGGGGGCGAGGTATGGCTACACCTTC.

This clone is a singleton in its sample. The J gene is TRBJ1-5, the V gene TRBV10-3; D might be TRBD1 (6 bases). V lost 3 bases and J 1 base, leaving 13 bases between the germline ends. Per the germline V gene, CDR1 is ENHRY and CDR2 is SYGVKD. The CDR3 sequence is 16 residues long. The CDR3 DNA follows: TGTGCCATCAGTGAAGGGGAGACAGGAAGCAATCAGCCCCAGCATTTT. Translating it yields CAISEGETGSNQPQHF.

CDR3 in amino acids: CASSLSGVNGYTF. CDR3 bases: TGTGCCAGCAGCTTATCGGGTGTGAATGGCTACACCTTC. This rearrangement joins TRBV13 to TRBJ1-2; D remains unclear. Germline values: CDR1 PRHDT, CDR2 FYEKMQ (reference sequence). CDR3 length: 13 amino acids. The V gene lost 2 bases and the J gene lost 6 bases, with 10 bases spanning the gap.

This clone was observed a single time. The gene calls are TRBV11-3 and TRBJ1-4; weak D call: TRBD1 (6 bases). Trimming stripped 4 bases from V and 8 bases from J, with 29 bases between. This CDR3 has 19 amino acids. The germline V gene has CDR1 SGHNT and CDR2 YENEEA. The CDR3 DNA reads TGTGCCAGCAGCTCAGCTATAAGGGGACAAACCCCGGTGGTGGAAAAACTGTTTTTT. It codes for CASSSAIRGQTPVVEKLFF.

This chain joins TRBV3-1 (or the pseudogene TRBV3-2) and TRBJ1-6; no firm D call. The germline V gene has CDR1 LGHDT and CDR2 YNNKEL (reference sequence). This CDR3 is built from 14 residues. The V gene lost 2 bases and the J gene lost 8 bases, with 10 bases spanning the gap. The CDR3 sequence: CASSQLYIDSPLHF. Written as DNA, the CDR3 is TGTGCCAGCAGCCAATTGTATATCGATTCACCCCTCCACTTT.